This T cell receptor beta chain was sequenced during a study of blood T cell repertoires in COVID-19. Study-level background: The origin of the acute and convalescent COVID-19 samples was the United States, Italy and Spain. Sources were T cells, B-cell-depleted T cells, or PBMCs; the material itself was cDNA or gDNA.

The CDR3 loop spans 13 amino acids. V was trimmed by 6 bases and J by 2 bases, leaving 10 bases between them. In germline, CDR1 is LNHDA, CDR2 SQIVND (reference sequence). Source study methods: Reference gene primer amplification in the assay estimated nucleated cell counts. Method: immunoSEQ multiplex PCR; TCRdb's copy keeps in-frame clones and lacks some. That table gives V, J and clone size, and the DNA gave D and trimming. The sample holds some 200,000 clones, approximately 85% seen once. The chain uses TRBV19 and TRBJ1-2, with no clear D. The sequence came from a woman aged 55-69 years with acute or convalescent COVID-19. Material for sequencing was peripheral blood. The CDR3 sequence: CASRAVPNYGYTF. CDR3 in DNA: TGTGCCAGTAGGGCGGTGCCGAACTATGGCTACACCTTC.